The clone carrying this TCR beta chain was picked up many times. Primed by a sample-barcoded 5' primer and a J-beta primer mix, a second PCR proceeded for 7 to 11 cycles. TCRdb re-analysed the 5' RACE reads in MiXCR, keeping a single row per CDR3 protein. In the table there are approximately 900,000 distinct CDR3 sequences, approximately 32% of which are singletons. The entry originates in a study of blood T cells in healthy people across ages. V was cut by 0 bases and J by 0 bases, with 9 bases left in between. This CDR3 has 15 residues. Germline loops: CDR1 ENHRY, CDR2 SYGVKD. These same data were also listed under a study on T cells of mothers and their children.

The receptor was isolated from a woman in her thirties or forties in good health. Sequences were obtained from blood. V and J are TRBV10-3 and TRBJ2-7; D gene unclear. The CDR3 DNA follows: TGTGCCATCAGTGAGTCGATGGCCAGCTCCTACGAGCAGTACTTC. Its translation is CAISESMASSYEQYF.